This section outlines one T cell receptor beta chain sequence together with its context. This clone has a single count. Which antigen it targets is not known. The record has no base qualities; no much larger clone is one base away. The data were taken from a study of CD8+ T cells in alopecia areata (dated by TCRdb to the late 2010s). The study in broad terms: The treated patients, all with moderate-to-severe alopecia areata, were enrolled in an open-label pilot trial of oral tofacitinib given at 5 to 10 mg twice daily. TCRbeta CDR3 regions were amplified by immunoSEQ multiplex PCR using 35 Vbeta forward and 13 Jbeta reverse primers. Tofacitinib-treated patients had biopsies at baseline and at 4 and 24 weeks of treatment, with a later scalp biopsy in several patients. Human TCRbeta sequencing covered scalp tissue and sorted CD4+ and CD8+ peripheral blood T cells from patchy and totalis/universalis alopecia areata patients and healthy controls. Clonality in the scalp was compared among normal scalp (n=4), patchy alopecia areata scalp (n=8), and alopecia totalis/universalis scalp (n=8). To study T cell clonal expansion in alopecia areata, the researchers applied high-throughput TCRbeta sequencing to both the C3H/HeJ mouse model and human patients. Patients stayed on tofacitinib for 6 to 18 months and then had 6 months of follow-up off drug so that delayed response and recurrence could be assessed. The RNA source kit depended on sample type: the PAXgene miRNA kit for fixed scalp, the miRNeasy kit for PBMCs, and the RNeasy kit for mouse skin. The SALT score, which quantifies the percentage of affected scalp surface area, was used to measure disease severity in treated patients. Broader findings and caveats from the paper: Scalp clonality and the number of expanded CD8+ clones among the top 100 scalp clones were significantly decreased by tofacitinib. Because the treated cohort was small and included a single nonresponder, larger studies are needed to assess links between baseline CD8+ expansion and response. Compared with mice, TCR sequences shared between patients were less clear, possibly partly because of HLA diversity across the patient population. Unlike mouse skin, which is dominated by gammadelta T cells, normal human skin has resident alphabeta T cells that are also sequenced, and this complicates analysis of the scalp TCR repertoire. During tofacitinib treatment, many expanded lesional clones stuck around in both scalp and blood, and this persistence may partly explain why relapse happens after treatment is stopped. Lesional scalp, especially in alopecia totalis/universalis, showed higher clonality and more expanded CD8+ clones than normal scalp, suggesting antigenic drive.

Sample time point, as interpreted from the label and publication: about 25 weeks on oral tofacitinib. According to the study, the label for this sample's treatment or condition signals: oral pan-JAK inhibitor, 5-10 mg twice daily. Lesional scalp punch biopsies and peripheral blood were collected from alopecia areata patients. PBMCs were separated by density centrifugation and stained for CD3, CD4 and CD8, after which CD4+ and CD8+ T cells were sorted on a FACSAria. Libraries were prepared through the immunoSEQ multiplex PCR assay. RNA was extracted from all samples and reverse transcribed into cDNA, which served as template for TCR sequencing. First-strand cDNA was synthesized with SuperScript III using a 2:1 mix of oligo-dT and random hexamers. A synthetic immune receptor repertoire was used to gauge amplification bias, and whatever bias remained was removed computationally. As for the authors' bioinformatics: Raw reads were preprocessed for error removal, and CDR3 was defined according to IMGT conventions as running from the conserved cysteine to phenylalanine. Clonality was computed by normalizing Shannon entropy by log2 of the number of productive unique TCRs and subtracting the result from 1. Scalp TCRbeta sequences were cross-referenced with sorted blood CD4 and CD8 repertoires so that the CD4 or CD8 identity of scalp clones could be inferred. As stored in TCRdb, this immuneACCESS dataset retains in-frame rearrangements with V and J assigned. A fraction of the clones does not appear; measured against another copy, unresolved V genes explain less than half of the discrepancy, and the remainder lacks a known reason. Clone size and V and J calls were adopted from that table, with D and trimming inferred from the DNA. This sample gives under 350,000 clones in total; 58% of them show up just once. The top ten constitute about 1.8% of the sample.

A distance of 11 bases separates the germline ends of V and J, which lose 1 base and 5 bases respectively. The germline V gene (reference sequence) gives CDR1 as LNHNV and CDR2 as YYDKDF. CDR3 length: 14 amino acids, cysteine to phenylalanine. Of the read, only the CDR3 DNA is kept; its 42 bases are in frame from base 1. The chain uses TRBV15 and TRBJ2-5, with the D gene call left open. Material: CD4+ T cells sorted from blood, obtained at week 24, from a patient treated with tofacitinib. This TCR came from a human donor with alopecia areata. The CDR3 protein sequence reads: CATSRGSKAETQYF. The base sequence is TGTGCCACCAGCAGAGGTTCCAAGGCCGAGACCCAGTACTTC.